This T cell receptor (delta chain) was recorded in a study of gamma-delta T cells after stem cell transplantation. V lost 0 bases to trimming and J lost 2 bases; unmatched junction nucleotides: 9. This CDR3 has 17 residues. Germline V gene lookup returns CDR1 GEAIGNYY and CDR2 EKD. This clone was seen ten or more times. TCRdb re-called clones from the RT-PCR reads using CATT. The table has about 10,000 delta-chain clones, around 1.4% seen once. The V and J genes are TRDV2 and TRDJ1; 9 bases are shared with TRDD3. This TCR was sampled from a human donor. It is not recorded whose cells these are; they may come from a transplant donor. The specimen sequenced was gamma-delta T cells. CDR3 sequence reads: CACDTLLGDKGTDKLIF. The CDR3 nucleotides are TGTGCCTGTGACACCCTACTGGGGGACAAAGGAACCGATAAACTCATCTTT.